This T cell receptor beta chain originates from a study of T-cell reconstitution after alpha-beta-depleted transplantation in children. In its sample, this clonotype was seen a few times. The TCRbeta library was prepared with unique molecular identifiers. A single record per CDR3 protein comes from TCRdb applying MiXCR to the PCR reads. Seen here are more than 400,000 distinct CDR3 sequences, around two fifths observed once, and the top ten hold roughly 27%. The source was PBMCs, collected before TCRalphabeta/CD19-depleted stem cell transplant. This sequence originates from a girl aged 2 to 10 with aplastic anemia, due to receive a stem cell transplant.

CDR3 nucleotides: TGTGCCAGCAGTTATCCCACGACCGGGACAGCATATGGCTACACCTTC. Its translation is CASSYPTTGTAYGYTF. The chain links TRBV12-3 or TRBV12-4 to TRBJ1-2, with 7 nucleotides matching TRBD1. The length of the CDR3 is 16 residues. V trimming: 4 bases; J trimming: 5 bases; junction bases outside the gene matches: 13.